The 23 T cell receptor beta chains in this list originate from one sample, sequenced in a study of patients and donors after allogeneic stem cell transplantation. Via MiXCR, TCRdb re-called the RT-PCR reads, giving one row per CDR3 protein. The table shows some 880,000 distinct CDR3 sequences, with about 20% occurring only once. The sequencing input was blood, either unsorted or a sorted T cell fraction (not recorded which). The receptors here all came from a human donor who was either an allogeneic HSCT recipient or a stem cell or donor lymphocyte infusion donor (not recorded which). It is not recorded whose cells these are; they may come from a transplant donor.

This chain links TRBV29-1 with TRBJ2-1; D gene ambiguous. This CDR3 is 14 amino acids long. V lost 4 bases, J lost 4 bases, and 14 bases lay in between. Per the germline V gene, CDR1 is SQVTM and CDR2 is ANQGSEA. The DNA of the CDR3 is TGCAGCGTTGCGTCCTCCCCGGCATACAATGAGCAGTTCTTC. This codes for CSVASSPAYNEQFF.

The rearrangement links TRBV5-1 to TRBJ2-1, with D perhaps matching TRBD2 (5 bases). Trimming shortened V by 0 bases and J by 9 bases, and 16 bases separated the two germline ends. From germline, CDR1 is SGHRS and CDR2 YFSETQ. CDR3 length: 15 residues. The CDR3 region has the DNA TGCGCCAGCAGCTTGGTGACTACCTTGGGCGGTGAGCAGTTCTTC. This gives the protein CASSLVTTLGGEQFF.

In its sample, this clonotype was seen a few times. The chain uses TRBV12-3 or TRBV12-4 and TRBJ1-6; D gene uncertain. CDR3 length: 13 residues. Trimming shortened V by 2 bases and J by 10 bases, and 9 bases separated the two germline ends. The CDR3 sequence: CASSLLTESPLHF. CDR3 bases: TGTGCCAGCAGTTTATTAACCGAGTCACCCCTCCACTTT.

This clonotype was picked up a small number of times. J is TRBJ2-7 and V is TRBV5-1, with D perhaps TRBD2 (5 bases). Germline-derived CDR1 and CDR2 are SGHRS and YFSETQ. V was shortened by 0 bases and J by 0 bases, with 10 bases between the two germline ends. This CDR3 is 15 amino acids long. CDR3 bases: TGCGCCAGCAGCTTGGCCAAAGGGAGCTCCTACGAGCAGTACTTC. Its protein product is CASSLAKGSSYEQYF.

This clonotype was seen more than once but under ten times. The chain is built from TRBV5-1 and TRBJ2-7; 9 bases map to TRBD2. Losses at the gene ends were 0 bases for V and 7 bases for J; bases not matched to a gene: 14. This CDR3 is built from 17 residues. The germline V gene has CDR1 SGHRS and CDR2 YFSETQ. The CDR3 spells CASSLEGSSGVLGEQYF. CDR3 nucleotides: TGCGCCAGCAGCTTGGAAGGGTCTAGCGGGGTCCTGGGAGAGCAGTACTTC.

This clonotype has just a few counts. The V gene is TRBV18, the J gene TRBJ1-5; D possibly corresponds to TRBD1 (5 bases). The CDR3 has 17 residues. The V gene's germline CDR1 is KGHSH and CDR2 LQKENI. Trimming removed 0 bases at V and 0 bases at J, with 12 bases between. The CDR3, as DNA: TGTGCCAGCTCACCACCGGTCAGGGTCAGTAGCAATCAGCCCCAGCATTTT. It specifies CASSPPVRVSSNQPQHF.

This chain uses TRBV7-8 with TRBJ2-2; TRBD2 might be the D (5 bases). Between the trimmed V and J ends, which lost 5 bases and 3 bases, there was a span of 13 bases. CDR3 length: 15 amino acids. Germline assignment: CDR1 SGHVS and CDR2 FQNEAQ. The CDR3 coding sequence is TGTGCCAGCAGCCCCCCAGGAGGAGACACCGGGGAGCTGTTTTTT. Its protein is CASSPPGGDTGELFF.

The chain has TRBV4-1 and TRBJ2-3; 8 positions agree with TRBD2. The germline gives CDR1 MGHRA, CDR2 YSYEKL. This CDR3 is built from 14 residues. With V trimmed by 4 bases and J by 5 bases, 5 bases remained unmatched. CDR3 coding DNA: TGCGCCAGCAGCCTCAGTAGCGGGGAAGATACGCAGTATTTT. Translated: CASSLSSGEDTQYF.

The CDR3 nucleotides are TGCAGTGCTAGAGCGGCTAGCACAGATACGCAGTATTTT. It yields the protein CSARAASTDTQYF. The V call is TRBV20-1, the J call TRBJ2-3; D unclear. The CDR3 extends over 13 amino acids. The germline gives CDR1 DFQATT, CDR2 SNEGSKA (reference sequence). Trimming removed 1 base at V and 0 bases at J, with 5 bases between.

This clonotype occurred a few times. The V and J genes are TRBV4-1 and TRBJ1-4, with D unresolved. Between the trimmed V and J ends, which lost 0 bases and 7 bases, there was a span of 15 bases. CDR1 and CDR2 from the germline V gene are MGHRA and YSYEKL. The CDR3 is 16 amino acids. CDR3 DNA: TGCGCCAGCAGCCAAGATCTCGGGGTAGTGGTTGAAAAACTGTTTTTT. The encoded protein is CASSQDLGVVVEKLFF.

This clonotype was observed a handful of times. The chain joins TRBV27 to TRBJ2-7; TRBD2 agrees at 10 bases. The CDR3 is made up of 16 amino acids. Unmatched junction bases numbered 6, after V lost 3 bases and J lost 1 base. Germline V CDR1 and CDR2: MNHEY, SMNVEV (reference sequence). CDR3 nucleotides: TGTGCCAGCAGTTTCTCCCGACTAGCGGGTTCCTACGAGCAGTACTTC. Protein sequence: CASSFSRLAGSYEQYF.

This clonotype has only a few counts. The V gene is TRBV10-3, the J gene TRBJ2-2; 9 bases line up with TRBD2. The CDR3 sequence is 15 residues long. V lost 8 bases and J lost 1; bases outside the gene matches: 5. Germline V gives CDR1 ENHRY, CDR2 SYGVKD. CDR3 sequence reads: CAIAPSGVNTGELFF. CDR3 coding DNA: TGTGCCATCGCCCCTAGCGGGGTGAACACCGGGGAGCTGTTTTTT.

This chain connects TRBV14 to TRBJ2-1; 7 positions match TRBD2. This CDR3 is 14 amino acids long. Germline CDR1 is SGHDN and CDR2 is FVKESK. Trimming cost V 4 bases and J 9 bases; bases outside gene matches: 9. CDR3 sequence (DNA): TGTGCCAGCAGCCCTCTGGGGGGGAGTAGTGAGCAGTTCTTC. This sequence encodes CASSPLGGSSEQFF. Looking up the rest from reference TRBV14 and TRBJ2-1 gives the full variable domain: EAGVTQFPSHSVIEKGQTVTLRCDPISGHDNLYWYRRVMGKEIKFLLHFVKESKQDESGMPNNRFLAERTGGTYSTLKVQPAELEDSGVYFCASSPLGGSSEQFFGPGTRLTVL.

This clonotype has only a few counts. The V call is TRBV20-1, the J call TRBJ2-5; D is perhaps TRBD1 or TRBD2 (6 bases each). The germline V and J ends were trimmed by 0 bases and 5 bases, with 16 bases remaining between them. Germline-derived CDR1 and CDR2 are DFQATT and SNEGSKA (reference sequence). CDR3 length: 15 residues. DNA of the CDR3: TGCAGTGCTAGAGATCCGCGAGGGGGGCGGGAGACCCAGTACTTC. This sequence encodes CSARDPRGGRETQYF.

J is TRBJ1-5 and V is TRBV9; maybe TRBD1 (5 bases). This CDR3 has 14 amino acids. Germline CDR1 SGDLS, CDR2 YYNGEE. The V end lost 7 bases, the J end lost 4 bases, and 15 bases lay between the germline ends. CDR3 region: CASATGTQNQPQHF. CDR3 DNA: TGTGCCAGCGCCACCGGGACTCAAAATCAGCCCCAGCATTTT.

In this sample, this clonotype turned up many times. The gene calls are TRBV5-1 and TRBJ2-5, with D hard to call. V was cut by 4 bases and J by 3 bases, with 7 bases left in between. Germline V gene lookup returns CDR1 SGHRS and CDR2 YFSETQ. The CDR3 has 12 residues. CDR3 in amino acids: CASSPTEETQYF. CDR3 nucleotide sequence: TGCGCCAGCAGCCCAACAGAAGAGACCCAGTACTTC.

The chain carries TRBV12-3 or TRBV12-4 and TRBJ2-5; no clear D. Deletions cut 3 bases from V and 5 bases from J, with 10 bases between. This CDR3 has 13 amino acids. The DNA for the CDR3 is TGTGCCAGCAGTTTCCACGGCTCGGAGACCCAGTACTTC. Translated: CASSFHGSETQYF.

This clonotype appeared a few times. The gene calls are TRBV7-2 and TRBJ2-2; a possible D gene is TRBD2 (6 bases). The germline V gene encodes CDR1 SGHTA and CDR2 FQGNSA. V lost 5 bases to trimming and J lost 2 bases, with 12 bases between them. The CDR3 sequence is 15 residues long. CDR3 sequence (DNA): TGTGCCAGCAGCCGACTAGTCGGCAACACCGGGGAGCTGTTTTTT. Its protein is CASSRLVGNTGELFF.

This sequence joins TRBV5-1 and TRBJ1-1; D is unclear. Germline CDR1 is SGHRS and CDR2 is YFSETQ. The CDR3 sequence is 13 residues long. The V end lost 3 bases, the J end lost 13 bases, and 19 bases lay between the germline ends. The DNA for the CDR3 is TGCGCCAGCAGCTCCACAAGAACACTGGGTTTTTTCTTT. It codes for CASSSTRTLGFFF.

The chain joins TRBV10-3 to TRBJ2-2; perhaps D is TRBD1 or TRBD2 (5 bases each). Trimming took off 11 bases at V and 2 bases at J, with 9 bases between the two ends. CDR1 and CDR2 (germline): ENHRY, SYGVKD. The CDR3 consists of 12 residues. The CDR3: CARGGNTGELFF. In DNA, the CDR3 is TGTGCCCGGGGCGGTAACACCGGGGAGCTGTTTTTT.

The J gene is TRBJ1-3, the V gene TRBV6-1, with TRBD1 as a possible D gene (5 bases). The CDR3 consists of 15 residues. Trimming pared 2 bases from V and 2 bases from J, leaving 10 bases between. The germline V gene encodes CDR1 MNHNS and CDR2 SASEGT. The CDR3: CASSERSGAGNTIYF. DNA for the CDR3: TGTGCCAGCAGTGAAAGGTCGGGGGCTGGAAACACCATATATTTT.

This clonotype was seen only a few times. The J gene is TRBJ1-1, the V gene TRBV6-1; D possibly corresponds to TRBD1 (6 bases). This CDR3 contains 15 residues. The V gene's germline CDR1 is MNHNS and CDR2 SASEGT. V lost 6 bases and J lost 8, with 22 bases in between. CDR3 nucleotides: TGTGCCAGCAGCCACCCCGCCGGGGGCGGCCGGGAAGCTTTCTTT. This translates into CASSHPAGGGREAFF.

The chain is built from TRBV28 and TRBJ2-7; D not resolved. Trimming shortened V by 7 bases and J by 2 bases, and 12 bases separated the two germline ends. The CDR3 consists of 13 residues. Germline V gene data show CDR1 as MDHEN and CDR2 as SYDVKM. The CDR3 DNA is TGTGCCAGCAAGACTGGCAGAACCTACGAGCAGTACTTC. Its protein is CASKTGRTYEQYF.